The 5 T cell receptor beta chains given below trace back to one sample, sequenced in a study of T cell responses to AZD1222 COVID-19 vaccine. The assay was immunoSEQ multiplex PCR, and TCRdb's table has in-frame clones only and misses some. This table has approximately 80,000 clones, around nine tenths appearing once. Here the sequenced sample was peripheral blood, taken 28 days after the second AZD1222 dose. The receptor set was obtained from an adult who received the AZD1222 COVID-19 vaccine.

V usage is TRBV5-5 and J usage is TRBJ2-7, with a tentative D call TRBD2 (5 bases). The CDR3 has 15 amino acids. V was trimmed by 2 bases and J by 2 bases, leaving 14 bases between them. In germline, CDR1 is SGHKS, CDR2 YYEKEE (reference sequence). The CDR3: CASSLLLESTYEQYF. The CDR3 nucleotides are TGTGCCAGCAGCTTACTACTAGAGTCTACCTACGAGCAGTACTTC.

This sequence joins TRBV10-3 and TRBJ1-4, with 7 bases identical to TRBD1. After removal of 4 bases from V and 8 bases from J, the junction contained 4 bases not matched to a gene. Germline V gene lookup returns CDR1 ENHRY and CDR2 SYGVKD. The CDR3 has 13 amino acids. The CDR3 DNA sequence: TGTGCCATCAGTGGGACAGGTAGCGAAAAACTGTTTTTT. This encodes CAISGTGSEKLFF.

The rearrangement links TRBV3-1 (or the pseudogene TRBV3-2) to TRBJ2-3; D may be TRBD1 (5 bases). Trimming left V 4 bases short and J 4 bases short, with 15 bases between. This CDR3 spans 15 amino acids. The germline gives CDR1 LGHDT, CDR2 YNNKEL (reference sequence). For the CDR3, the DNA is TGTGCCAGCAGCCCGCAAGGGGAACTGTCAGATACGCAGTATTTT. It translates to CASSPQGELSDTQYF.

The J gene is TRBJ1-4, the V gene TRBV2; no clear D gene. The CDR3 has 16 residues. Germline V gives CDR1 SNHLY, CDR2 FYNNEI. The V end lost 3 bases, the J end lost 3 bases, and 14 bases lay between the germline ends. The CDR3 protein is CASSEEALFANEKLFF. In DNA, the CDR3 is TGTGCCAGCAGTGAGGAAGCACTCTTTGCTAATGAAAAACTGTTTTTT. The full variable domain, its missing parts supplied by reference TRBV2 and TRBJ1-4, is EPEVTQTPSHQVTQMGQEVILRCVPISNHLYFYWYRQILGQKVEFLVSFYNNEISEKSEIFDDQFSVERPDGSNFTLKIRSTKLEDSAMYFCASSEEALFANEKLFFGSGTQLSVL.

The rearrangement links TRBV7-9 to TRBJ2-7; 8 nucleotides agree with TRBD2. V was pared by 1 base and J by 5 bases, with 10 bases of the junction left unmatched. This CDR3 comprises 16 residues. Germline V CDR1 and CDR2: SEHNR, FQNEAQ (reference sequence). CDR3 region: CASSLDAAGVGHEQYF. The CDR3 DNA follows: TGTGCCAGCAGCTTAGACGCAGCGGGAGTTGGGCACGAGCAGTACTTC.